Each of the 25 T cell receptor beta chains below was sequenced from the same sample in a study of Ad26.COV2.S vaccination and SARS-CoV-2 variants (dated by TCRdb to the early 2020s). The intended sense of this specimen's treatment or condition label: approximately 18 received Ad26.COV2.S at low or high dose, single or two shots; 5 received placebo; per-sample allocation not given. Repertoires of vaccine and placebo recipients were sequenced from samples collected on day 63 after the first injection. The library was obtained by the immunoSEQ multiplex PCR assay. This is the immuneACCESS table as TCRdb keeps it, with only in-frame sequences that have V and J called. A part of the clones is gone; compared with another copy, unresolved V genes explain less than half, and the rest is unexplained. This sample gives about 280,000 clones in total; about 90% of them show up just once. The top ten hold roughly 3.5% of the sample.

The sample was peripheral blood, taken in a trial of Ad26.COV2.S vaccine versus placebo. Receptors originate from a person aged 18-60 years who received the Ad26.COV2.S COVID-19 vaccine or a placebo.

For this clone: The junction differs from germline at one of its ends, possibly a read error. V is TRBV7-7 and J is TRBJ1-3, with 10 bases aligning to TRBD1. The CDR3 spans 15 residues. Germline CDR1 and CDR2: SSHAT and FNYEAQ (reference sequence). This CDR3 reads CASSPGTGAGNTIYF. CDR3 in DNA: TGTGCTAGCAGCCCCGGGACAGGGGCTGGAAACACCATATATTTT.

The chain couples TRBV10-3 to TRBJ1-5; 7 nucleotides agree with TRBD1. Germline CDR1 reads ENHRY; CDR2 reads SYGVKD. CDR3 length: 16 residues. The V and J ends lost 2 bases and 1 base, in that order; junction bases with no gene match: 5. DNA for the CDR3: TGTGCCATCAGTGAGGGAGGAGGGGGCAGCAATCAGCCCCAGCATTTT. It specifies CAISEGGGGSNQPQHF.

The chain joins TRBV6-5 to TRBJ1-2; TRBD1 matches 8 bases. V lost 7 bases and J lost 1; bases outside the gene matches: 5. The CDR3 spans 14 residues. CDR1 is MNHEY, CDR2 SVGAGI, per germline. CDR3 sequence reads: CASKRGQDNYGYTF. In nucleotides, the CDR3 is TGTGCCAGCAAGAGGGGACAGGATAACTATGGCTACACCTTC.

The gene calls are TRBV5-1 and TRBJ2-7; tentatively, D is TRBD2 (6 bases). Per the germline V gene, CDR1 is SGHRS and CDR2 is YFSETQ. Deletions cut 7 bases from V and 2 bases from J, with 16 bases between. CDR3 length equals 14 residues. The chain's CDR3 is CASGRDGGTYEQYF. CDR3 sequence (DNA): TGCGCCAGCGGACGGGACGGGGGTACCTACGAGCAGTACTTC.

The chain recombines TRBV12-5 with TRBJ2-7; D unclear. Germline assignment: CDR1 LGHNT and CDR2 FRNRAP. The CDR3 covers 13 residues. The germline V and J ends were trimmed by 6 bases and 2 bases, with 11 bases remaining between them. CDR3 coding DNA: TGTGCTAGTGGCCTTGGATACCCCTACGAGCAGTACTTC. It yields the protein CASGLGYPYEQYF. Combining the CDR3 with reference TRBV12-5 and TRBJ2-7 gives the whole variable domain DARVTQTPRHKVTEMGQEVTMRCQPILGHNTVFWYRQTMMQGLELLAYFRNRAPLDDSGMPKDRFSAEMPDATLATLKIQPSEPRDSAVYFCASGLGYPYEQYFGPGTRLTVT.

The rearrangement joins TRBV9 to TRBJ2-7; D call uncertain. Trimming stripped 0 bases from V and 7 bases from J, with 14 bases between. Germline loops: CDR1 SGDLS, CDR2 YYNGEE. This CDR3 region has 14 residues. In DNA, the CDR3 is TGTGCCAGCAGCGTAGGTTCGTCCCCTCGGGAGCAGTACTTC. This encodes CASSVGSSPREQYF. The variable domain in full, with the rest retrieved from reference TRBV9 and TRBJ2-7, is DSGVTQTPKHLITATGQRVTLRCSPRSGDLSVYWYQQSLDQGLQFLIQYYNGEERAKGNILERFSAQQFPDLHSELNLSSLELGDSALYFCASSVGSSPREQYFGPGTRLTVT.

The genes are TRBV7-9 and TRBJ2-7; 14 bases line up with TRBD2. The germline V gene has CDR1 SEHNR and CDR2 FQNEAQ (reference sequence). V was clipped by 4 bases and J by 5 bases; unmatched bases: 7. This CDR3 contains 16 residues. This chain's CDR3 is CASSSSGTSGSHEQYF. The CDR3 DNA sequence: TGTGCCAGCAGCTCCTCCGGGACTAGCGGGAGCCACGAGCAGTACTTC.

The chain has TRBV5-1 and TRBJ1-1, with 10 bases aligning to TRBD1. The CDR3 runs 16 residues. Germline CDR1 is SGHRS and CDR2 is YFSETQ. J lost 3 bases, V lost 4 bases, and 9 bases had no gene match. The CDR3 sequence is CASSTYLGTGDTEAFF. Written as DNA, the CDR3 is TGCGCCAGCAGCACATACCTTGGGACAGGGGACACTGAAGCTTTCTTT.

CDR3 sequence (DNA): TGTGCCAGTAGTATCGACTTCCCTAGCAATTCACCCCTCCACTTT. It is translated as CASSIDFPSNSPLHF. V gene TRBV19 combines with J gene TRBJ1-6, with D unresolved. The CDR3 extends over 15 amino acids. Trimming removed 3 bases from V and 7 bases from J, with 13 bases in between. The germline CDR1 and CDR2 sequences are LNHDA and SQIVND (reference sequence).

Here the CDR3 reads CASSPGLGGEQYF. The CDR3 coding sequence is TGCGCCAGTTCTCCGGGACTAGGAGGGGAGCAGTACTTC. The J gene is TRBJ2-7, the V gene TRBV10-1; 8 nucleotides line up with TRBD2. There are 13 residues in the CDR3. CDR1 WNHNN and CDR2 SYGVQD come from the germline V gene (reference sequence). The V gene end was trimmed by 9 bases and the J gene end by 7 bases; junction bases not matched to a gene: 11.

J is TRBJ2-1 and V is TRBV2, with 7 bases matching TRBD2. The CDR3 runs 14 residues. Germline V gene lookup returns CDR1 SNHLY and CDR2 FYNNEI. V lost 6 bases and J lost 4; bases outside the gene matches: 6. CDR3 sequence (DNA): TGTGCCAGCAGGACCCCGGGACTATACAATGAGCAGTTCTTC. This translates into CASRTPGLYNEQFF. The whole variable domain, remainder taken from reference TRBV2 and TRBJ2-1, is EPEVTQTPSHQVTQMGQEVILRCVPISNHLYFYWYRQILGQKVEFLVSFYNNEISEKSEIFDDQFSVERPDGSNFTLKIRSTKLEDSAMYFCASRTPGLYNEQFFGPGTRLTVL.

In this sample, this clone turned up once. V and J are TRBV19 and TRBJ2-1, with 12 bases lining up with TRBD2. Germline loops: CDR1 LNHDA, CDR2 SQIVND (reference sequence). Trimming cost V 10 bases and J 5 bases; bases outside gene matches: 6. This CDR3 has 14 amino acids. Here the CDR3 reads CATTTSGSDNEQFF. The CDR3 DNA is TGTGCCACCACGACTAGCGGGAGTGACAATGAGCAGTTCTTC.

Regarding this clone: This sample includes further DNA sequences coding for the same CDR3. The CDR3 region is CASSPPGTAYEQYF. The DNA for the CDR3 is TGTGCCAGCTCACCGCCCGGGACAGCCTACGAGCAGTACTTC. The rearrangement joins TRBV18 to TRBJ2-7; TRBD1 agrees at 7 bases. This CDR3 region has 14 residues. CDR1 KGHSH and CDR2 LQKENI come from the germline V gene. The J segment lost 2 bases and the V segment lost 3 bases, leaving 4 bases of the junction unmatched. The variable domain in full, with the rest retrieved from reference TRBV18 and TRBJ2-7, is NAGVMQNPRHLVRRRGQEARLRCSPMKGHSHVYWYRQLPEEGLKFMVYLQKENIIDESGMPKERFSAEFPKEGPSILRIQQVVRGDSAAYFCASSPPGTAYEQYFGPGTRLTVT.

V and J are TRBV6-5 and TRBJ2-3; tentatively, D is TRBD1 (6 bases). From germline, CDR1 is MNHEY and CDR2 SVGAGI. The CDR3 runs 13 residues. The V and J ends lost 10 bases and 2 bases respectively, with 13 bases between them. As DNA, the CDR3 is TGTGCCACCAAGGGACAATACACAGATACGCAGTATTTT. Its translation: CATKGQYTDTQYF.

The chain uses TRBV5-6 and TRBJ2-7, with 8 nucleotides matching TRBD2. The V segment lost 4 bases and the J segment 6 bases; nucleotides outside the gene matches: 9. The CDR3 is 14 residues long. Germline CDR1 and CDR2: SGHDT and YYEEEE. CDR3 bases: TGTGCCAGCAGCCGCGGGGGGATCCCCCTCGAGCAGTACTTC. Residues: CASSRGGIPLEQYF.

This clone is a singleton in its sample. V is TRBV5-1 and J is TRBJ1-2; the D gene is possibly TRBD1 (5 bases). The length of the CDR3 is 13 residues. Germline V gene lookup returns CDR1 SGHRS and CDR2 YFSETQ. V gave up 2 bases and J gave up 6 bases, with 11 bases separating them. CDR3 sequence: CASSLDGDDGYTF. In DNA form, the CDR3 reads TGCGCCAGCAGCTTAGACGGGGACGATGGCTACACCTTC.

The chain has TRBV3-1 (or the pseudogene TRBV3-2) and TRBJ2-7, with a possible D match to TRBD2 (6 bases). CDR3 length: 15 amino acids. V was pared by 1 base and J by 5 bases, with 15 bases between. Germline V CDR1 and CDR2: LGHDT, YNNKEL (reference sequence). CDR3 amino acids: CASSQAVAGLDEQYF. CDR3 DNA sequence: TGTGCCAGCAGCCAAGCGGTGGCGGGACTCGACGAGCAGTACTTC.

V usage is TRBV28 and J usage is TRBJ2-1; D tentatively fits TRBD1 or TRBD2 (6 bases each). The CDR3 contains 16 residues. Germline CDR1 MDHEN, CDR2 SYDVKM. V was shortened by 2 bases and J by 0 bases, with 11 bases between the two germline ends. CDR3 loop: CASSLGGGTSYNEQFF. The DNA of the CDR3 is TGTGCCAGCAGTTTAGGAGGGGGAACCTCCTACAATGAGCAGTTCTTC.

This clone was counted a few times. Other DNA sequences in this specimen translate into the identical CDR3. The chain couples TRBV5-5 to TRBJ1-2; a weak D match, TRBD1 (5 bases). Germline lookup yields CDR1 SGHKS and CDR2 YYEKEE (reference sequence). The CDR3 is made up of 15 amino acids. The ends were cut back, 4 bases at V and 8 bases at J, with 21 bases in the middle. CDR3 amino acids: CASSLGLQGSFGYTF. CDR3 DNA sequence: TGTGCCAGCAGCCTAGGCCTCCAGGGAAGCTTCGGCTACACCTTC.

CDR3 DNA: TGTGCCAGCAGCACACAGCGGGGGACGTACGAGCAGTACTTC. It is translated as CASSTQRGTYEQYF. The chain joins TRBV5-4 to TRBJ2-7; 8 bases align to TRBD2. Trimming took 4 bases from V and 4 from J; bases not matched to a gene: 7. Germline-derived CDR1 and CDR2 are SGHNT and YYREEE (reference sequence). This CDR3 region has 14 residues.

The chain employs TRBV30 and TRBJ2-3; 8 bases align to TRBD2. Trimming at V came to 4 bases and at J to 11 bases, leaving 8 bases not matched to a gene. Germline lookup yields CDR1 GTSNPN and CDR2 SVGIG (reference sequence). This CDR3 contains 12 residues. The CDR3 sequence is CAWIELGLEQYF. The CDR3, as DNA: TGTGCCTGGATAGAGCTGGGACTAGAGCAGTATTTT.

The chain employs TRBV19 and TRBJ1-1, with a weak D call TRBD1 (6 bases). Trimming cost V 3 bases and J 7 bases, with 12 bases left between them. The CDR3 runs to 13 residues. From germline, CDR1 is LNHDA and CDR2 SQIVND (reference sequence). The CDR3 coding sequence is TGTGCCAGTAGTATTCCAGGGGAGGATGAAGCTTTCTTT. Translation: CASSIPGEDEAFF.

The V call is TRBV9, the J call TRBJ1-5; D gene uncertain. Trimming left V 4 bases short and J 2 bases short, with 13 bases between. Germline V gene lookup returns CDR1 SGDLS and CDR2 YYNGEE. The CDR3 is made up of 15 amino acids. Here the CDR3 reads CASSPFSGGNQPQHF. CDR3 nucleotide sequence: TGTGCCAGCAGCCCTTTCAGTGGGGGCAATCAGCCCCAGCATTTT.

This clone has just a few counts. The chain links TRBV11-3 to TRBJ2-7; 7 bases are a match to TRBD1. CDR1 and CDR2 from the germline V gene are SGHNT and YENEEA. Trimming took 5 bases from V and 6 from J; bases not matched to a gene: 13. The CDR3 has 15 residues. CDR3 region: CASSATTGPSGEQYF. The CDR3 DNA reads as TGTGCCAGCAGCGCAACGACAGGGCCATCGGGCGAGCAGTACTTC.

The CDR3 reads CASSQAGVNTGELFF. The CDR3 DNA reads as TGTGCCAGCAGCCAAGCCGGGGTGAACACCGGGGAGCTGTTTTTT. The gene calls are TRBV3-1 (or the pseudogene TRBV3-2) and TRBJ2-2; D possibly corresponds to TRBD2 (5 bases). The length of the CDR3 is 15 residues. With 1 base removed from V and 1 base from J, the gap between germline ends came to 7 bases. Germline V CDR1 and CDR2: LGHDT, YNNKEL (reference sequence).